One sample yielded the 14 T cell receptor beta chains listed below, sequenced in a study of regulatory T cells in long-lasting Graves disease (dated by TCRdb to the early 2020s). Sample time point, as interpreted from the label and publication: persistent/refractory GD, antithyroid drugs over 5 years with positive TRAb. RNA was extracted from PBMCs in TRIzol for both TCR sequencing and RNA sequencing. The library was prepared using multiplex PCR. These reads were obtained on an Illumina HiSeq 4000. To build TCR beta libraries, CDR3 regions were amplified by Arm-PCR using iRepertoire HTBI primers. TCRdb reprocessed the public reads (quality trimming at Q25 with fastp, clone calling with MiXCR) and kept in-frame beta chains. Here each entry gathers all rows of one CDR3 protein and keeps the most common genes and DNA. The table for this sample lists about half a million distinct CDR3 sequences; approximately 22% of them were counted only once. Around 12% of the sample is held by the ten biggest clonotypes.

The sequenced sample was peripheral blood mononuclear cells (PBMCs), obtained when the disease was refractory, from a patient treated with antithyroid drugs. The receptors originated from a female donor with Graves disease.

This clonotype was counted many times. The chain is built from TRBV28 and TRBJ2-5; D remains unclear. V lost 6 bases to trimming and J lost 5 bases, with 13 bases between them. The CDR3 consists of 13 residues. The germline V gene has CDR1 MDHEN and CDR2 SYDVKM. CDR3 in DNA: TGTGCCAGCAGCCCACCCGACGGGGAGACCCAGTACTTC. This codes for CASSPPDGETQYF.

This clonotype was detected many times. This rearrangement joins TRBV28 to TRBJ2-7; D is possibly TRBD2 (5 bases). From germline, CDR1 is MDHEN and CDR2 SYDVKM. The CDR3 is 15 amino acids. V was cut by 3 bases and J by 4 bases, with 16 bases left in between. The CDR3 spells CASSLTVIRTYEQYF. The CDR3 region has the DNA TGTGCCAGCAGTTTGACGGTGATAAGGACTTACGAGCAGTACTTC.

This clonotype was seen a few times. The chain uses TRBV3-1 and TRBJ2-7; D uncertain. Germline values: CDR1 LGHDT, CDR2 YNNKEL (reference sequence). The CDR3 has 15 residues. Trimming removed 0 bases at V and 0 bases at J, with 9 bases between. Here the CDR3 DNA reads TGTGCCAGCAGCCAAGATCCCGGGTACTCCTACGAGCAGTACTTC. It encodes CASSQDPGYSYEQYF.

This clonotype was observed a few times. The chain has TRBV20-1 and TRBJ2-7; no firm D call. Per germline, CDR1 DFQATT and CDR2 SNEGSKA (reference sequence). Trimming took 3 bases from V and 4 from J, leaving 19 bases between them. CDR3 length: 15 amino acids. CDR3 residues: CSASTYLGIRYEQYF. The DNA for the CDR3 is TGCAGTGCTAGTACATATCTGGGGATCCGATACGAGCAGTACTTC.

The chain recombines TRBV2 with TRBJ1-1; unclear D gene. The CDR3 covers 10 residues. Trimming cost V 9 bases and J 7 bases, with 9 bases left between them. CDR1 is SNHLY and CDR2 is FYNNEI in the germline V gene. The CDR3 region is CASIFVEAFF. CDR3 in DNA: TGTGCCAGTATATTTGTTGAAGCTTTCTTT.

This clonotype has just a few counts. The rearrangement links TRBV6-2 or TRBV6-3 to TRBJ2-7, with D hard to call. The CDR3 is made up of 15 amino acids. From germline, CDR1 is MNHEY and CDR2 SVGEGT. V dropped 5 bases and J dropped 6 bases, with 20 bases sitting between them. CDR3 coding DNA: TGTGCCAGCAGTCGCCCTGACTCTTCCCCGGGCGAGCAGTACTTC. Translating gives CASSRPDSSPGEQYF.

This clonotype has ten or more counts. This rearrangement joins TRBV5-1 to TRBJ1-2; 7 nucleotides align to TRBD1. The junction had 9 bases not matched to a gene; V was cut back by 1 base and J by 3 bases. CDR3 length: 16 residues. Germline CDR1 reads SGHRS; CDR2 reads YFSETQ. CDR3 sequence: CASSLSPTGQHYGYTF. CDR3 DNA: TGCGCCAGCAGCTTGTCACCTACGGGACAGCACTATGGCTACACCTTC.

The chain joins TRBV7-2 to TRBJ2-6; D is unclear. Germline V gene sequence: CDR1 SGHTA, CDR2 FQGNSA. The CDR3 sequence is 13 residues long. The V end was cut by 3 bases, the J end by 4 bases, with 4 bases between. CDR3 nucleotide sequence: TGTGCCAGCAGCTTTCAGGGGGCCAACGTCCTGACTTTC. Translating gives CASSFQGANVLTF.

Remarks on this clonotype: This clone may be a read error of a much larger clone one base away. The chain recombines TRBV27 with TRBJ1-1; D call uncertain. V was pared by 7 bases and J by 0 bases, with 15 bases between. The CDR3 is 15 amino acids. Looked up from germline, CDR1 is MNHEY and CDR2 is SMNVEV (reference sequence). The CDR3 region has the DNA TGTGCCAGCAATTTGAGGGCAGGCATGAACACTGAAGCTTTCTTT. It specifies CASNLRAGMNTEAFF.

As for this clonotype: Since no conserved phenylalanine or tryptophan closes the CDR3, a read error is the likely cause. The chain links TRBV7-2 to TRBJ2-7, with TRBD2 identical over 12 bases. The CDR3 sequence is 17 residues long. The trim removed 5 bases at V and 6 bases at J, leaving 14 bases unmatched. From germline, CDR1 is SGHTA and CDR2 FQGNSA. In nucleotides, the CDR3 is TGTGCCAGCAGCCTCGGACTAGCGGGGAGTGCTCGGGGCGAGCAGTACCTC. This translates into CASSLGLAGSARGEQYL.

This clonotype was recorded at least ten times. The rearrangement uses TRBV2 and TRBJ1-5, with no clear D. Trimming shortened V by 8 bases and J by 3 bases, and 17 bases separated the two germline ends. Germline loops: CDR1 SNHLY, CDR2 FYNNEI. The CDR3 runs to 15 residues. CDR3 in amino acids: CASLKSSSFNQPQHF. For the CDR3, the DNA is TGTGCCAGCCTTAAATCCTCTTCTTTCAATCAGCCCCAGCATTTT.

Ten or more counts support this clonotype. This chain joins TRBV6-2 or TRBV6-3 and TRBJ1-2; D gene uncertain. V was shortened by 5 bases and J by 0 bases, with 19 bases between the two germline ends. The CDR3 contains 17 residues. Germline V gives CDR1 MNHEY, CDR2 SVGEGT. For the CDR3, the DNA is TGTGCCAGCAGTGGACTGGACCTCGGAGGAGCTAACTATGGCTACACCTTC. This gives the protein CASSGLDLGGANYGYTF.

The genes are TRBV11-2 and TRBJ2-7; D is unclear. V was cut by 1 base and J by 0 bases, with 10 bases left in between. The length of the CDR3 is 15 residues. The germline CDR1 and CDR2 sequences are SGHAT and FQNNGV. The CDR3 sequence is CASSLVSQNSYEQYF. The DNA of the CDR3 is TGTGCCAGCAGCTTAGTGTCGCAGAACTCCTACGAGCAGTACTTC.

The sample holds a few counts of this clonotype. The V call is TRBV6-1, the J call TRBJ2-7; 9 nucleotides line up with TRBD1. Germline values: CDR1 MNHNS, CDR2 SASEGT. V gave up 5 bases and J gave up 4 bases; unmatched junction bases: 12. The CDR3 covers 16 residues. The CDR3 coding sequence is TGTGCCAGCAGTACCACCGGGACAGGGCTATTATACGAGCAGTACTTC. This codes for CASSTTGTGLLYEQYF.